The clone carrying this TCR beta chain occurred a few times. The target antigen is unknown. These data come from a study of Graves' ophthalmopathy and Graves' hyperthyroidism. Findings and caveats of the study: As the model predicted ophthalmopathy progression, it achieved a sensitivity of less than 71% and a specificity of more than 72%.

TCR beta CDR3 amplification used RNA transcripts. The library came from an HTBI-primed first-round RT-PCR and a second-round multiplex PCR. TCRdb re-called the multiplex PCR reads with MiXCR, one entry per CDR3 protein. The table has 240,000 or so distinct CDR3 sequences, about 47% seen once. Per germline, CDR1 ENHRY and CDR2 SYGVKD. With V trimmed by 5 bases and J by 2 bases, 5 bases remained unmatched. This CDR3 has 14 amino acids. Moderately to severely active ophthalmopathy under 3 months, CAS at least 3, NOSPECS at least 4. Reliance was placed on clinical symptoms, serum thyroxine, TRAb, thyroid ultrasound and orbital computed tomography for diagnosis. Fresh peripheral blood (more than 9.5 ml) yielded the PBMCs.

This TCR was recovered from an adult man with Graves' ophthalmopathy. This chain joins TRBV10-3 and TRBJ1-2; 7 bases are a match to TRBD1. The sample consisted of peripheral blood. CDR3: CAISNSTGNYGYTF. CDR3 nucleotide sequence: TGTGCCATCAGTAACTCGACAGGGAACTATGGCTACACCTTC.